This T cell receptor (beta chain) emerged from a study of blood T cell repertoires in COVID-19. This CDR3 is built from 15 residues. Trimming stripped 7 bases from V and 1 base from J, with 17 bases between. Germline loops: CDR1 SGHRS, CDR2 YFSETQ. Original analysis: Amplification with reference gene primers provided the estimates of nucleated cell counts. Profiling relied on immunoSEQ multiplex PCR, and the TCRdb table lists in-frame clones only, not all of them. That table supplies the V and J calls and clone size; D and trimming were determined from the DNA. The top ten hold around 1% of the sample, which has some 400,000 clones, roughly 86% seen once.

Sequenced sample: peripheral blood. This TCR was recovered from a human donor with acute or convalescent COVID-19. The donor label of this sample is uncertain. The chain recombines TRBV5-1 with TRBJ1-1, with a weak D call TRBD1 (6 bases). CDR3 sequence reads: CASYRTTGSNTEAFF. CDR3 nucleotide sequence: TGCGCCAGCTATCGTACGACAGGATCGAACACTGAAGCTTTCTTT.